The T cell receptor beta chain described here comes from a study of OX40 agonist ivuxolimab in advanced cancers. As for the study in general: Patients in dose escalation had liver, melanoma, kidney or head and neck cancers. Males comprised around 78% of the group, whose mean age was about 60 years (range about 20 to 85). Broader study findings: CD4+ T cells averaged fewer expanded clones than CD8+ T cells.

TCRdb keeps only in-frame clones here, not all; method: immunoSEQ multiplex PCR. The table has just under 35,000 clones, approximately 90% seen once. With respect to this clone: The antigen is undetermined.

Anyone with autoimmune disease history or systemic immunosuppression was excluded. CDR3 length: 16 amino acids. Trimming took 4 bases from V and 2 from J, leaving 16 bases between them. Germline-derived CDR1 and CDR2 are MNHEY and SMNVEV (reference sequence). This TCR was recovered from an adult with an advanced solid tumor such as melanoma, head and neck, liver or kidney cancer. Source: CD4+ or CD8+ T cells sorted from blood, taken in a trial of the OX40 agonist ivuxolimab. The chain uses TRBV27 and TRBJ2-3; tentatively, D is TRBD2 (7 bases). The DNA for the CDR3 is TGTGCCAGCAGTTCTGGACGGGGGGCCTACACAGATACGCAGTATTTT. Residues: CASSSGRGAYTDTQYF.